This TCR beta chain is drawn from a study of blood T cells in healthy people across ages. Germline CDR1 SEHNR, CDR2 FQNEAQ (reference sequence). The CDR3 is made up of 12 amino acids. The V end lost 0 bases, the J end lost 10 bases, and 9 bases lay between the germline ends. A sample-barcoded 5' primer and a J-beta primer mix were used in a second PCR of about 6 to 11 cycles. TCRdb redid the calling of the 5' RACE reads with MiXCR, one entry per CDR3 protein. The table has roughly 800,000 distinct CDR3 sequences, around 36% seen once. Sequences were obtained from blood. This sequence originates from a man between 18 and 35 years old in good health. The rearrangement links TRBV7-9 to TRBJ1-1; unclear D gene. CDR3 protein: CASSLAEDGAFF. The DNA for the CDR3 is TGTGCCAGCAGCTTAGCTGAGGACGGAGCTTTCTTT.